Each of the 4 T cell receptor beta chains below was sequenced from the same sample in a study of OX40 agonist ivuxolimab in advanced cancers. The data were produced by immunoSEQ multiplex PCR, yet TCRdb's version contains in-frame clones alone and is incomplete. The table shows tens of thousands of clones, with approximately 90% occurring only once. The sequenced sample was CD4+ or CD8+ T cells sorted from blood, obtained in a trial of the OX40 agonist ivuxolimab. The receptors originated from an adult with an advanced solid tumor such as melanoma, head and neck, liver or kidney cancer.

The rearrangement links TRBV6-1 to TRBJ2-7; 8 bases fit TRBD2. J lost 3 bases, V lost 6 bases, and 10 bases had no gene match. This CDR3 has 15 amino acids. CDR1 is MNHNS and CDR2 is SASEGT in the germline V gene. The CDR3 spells CASSRPSGFYYEQYF. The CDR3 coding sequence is TGTGCCAGCAGCCGGCCTAGCGGGTTCTACTACGAGCAGTACTTC.

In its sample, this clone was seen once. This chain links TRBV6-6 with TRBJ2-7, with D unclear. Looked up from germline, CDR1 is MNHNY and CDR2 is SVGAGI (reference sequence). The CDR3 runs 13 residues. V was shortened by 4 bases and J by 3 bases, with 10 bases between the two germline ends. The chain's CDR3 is CASSSTIYYEQYF. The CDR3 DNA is TGTGCCAGCAGTTCCACCATTTACTACGAGCAGTACTTC.

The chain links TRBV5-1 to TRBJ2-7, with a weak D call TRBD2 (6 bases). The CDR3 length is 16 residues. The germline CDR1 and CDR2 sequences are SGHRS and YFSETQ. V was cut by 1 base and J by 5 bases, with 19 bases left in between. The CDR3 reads CASSLFGGSVADEQYF. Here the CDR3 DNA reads TGCGCCAGCAGCTTGTTCGGAGGGTCGGTAGCGGACGAGCAGTACTTC. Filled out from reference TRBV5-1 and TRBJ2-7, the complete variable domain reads KAGVTQTPRYLIKTRGQQVTLSCSPISGHRSVSWYQQTPGQGLQFLFEYFSETQRNKGNFPGRFSGRQFSNSRSEMNVSTLELGDSALYLCASSLFGGSVADEQYFGPGTRLTVT.

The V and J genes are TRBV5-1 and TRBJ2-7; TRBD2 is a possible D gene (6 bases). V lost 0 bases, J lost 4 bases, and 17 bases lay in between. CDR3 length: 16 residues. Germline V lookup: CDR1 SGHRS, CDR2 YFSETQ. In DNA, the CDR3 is TGCGCCAGCAGCTTGGGGGGACTTCATGCTTTTTACGAGCAGTACTTC. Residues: CASSLGGLHAFYEQYF.